The T cell receptor (beta chain) described here comes from a study of tumor and adjacent non-tumor tissue in lung cancer. Study background: Approximately 4 million productive TCRbeta reads were obtained per sample on average.

The CDR3 length is 16 residues. J was trimmed by 1 base and V by 4 bases; bases with no gene match: 8. Germline lookup yields CDR1 SGHRS and CDR2 YFSETQ. Three rounds of nested PCR, following a modified ARM-PCR protocol, produced the TCRbeta library. TCRdb analysed the multiplex PCR reads with MiXCR anew, one entry per CDR3 protein. The sample yields 70,000 to 80,000 distinct CDR3 sequences, 72% seen once. Regarding this clonotype: This clone may be a read error of a much larger clone one base away.

RNA was extracted from bulk tissue without any cell sorting. Sequenced input: lung tumor tissue. This rearrangement joins TRBV5-1 to TRBJ1-1, with 9 bases that match TRBD1. This clonotype was obtained from a woman in her thirties or forties with non-small cell lung cancer. In nucleotides, the CDR3 is TGCGCCAGCAGCATGGACAGGGGCCCAGGGAACACTGAAGCTTTCTTT. As protein: CASSMDRGPGNTEAFF. Based on the CDR3 plus reference TRBV5-1 and TRBJ1-1, the full variable domain is KAGVTQTPRYLIKTRGQQVTLSCSPISGHRSVSWYQQTPGQGLQFLFEYFSETQRNKGNFPGRFSGRQFSNSRSEMNVSTLELGDSALYLCASSMDRGPGNTEAFFGQGTRLTVV.